This TCR beta chain was captured by sequencing in a study of tumor and adjacent non-tumor tissue in lung cancer. For the study at large: Aged roughly 30 to 85 years, patients included 10 men and about 5 women with stage I to III disease.

In the case of this clonotype: Antigen specificity is unknown. Without the conserved terminal phenylalanine or tryptophan, this CDR3 likely stems from a read error.

The CDR3 sequence is 15 residues long. Looked up from germline, CDR1 is SGHAT and CDR2 is FQNNGV. Overall study results and limits: Normal lung showed higher cumulative top 100 clone frequency than tumor.

No cell sorting was done before RNA was extracted from the tissue. Distant lung tissue was collected more than 3 cm away from the tumor edge. Newly diagnosed lung cancer patients had thoracic surgery in China, August–late 2014, without prior chemotherapy. A modified ARM-PCR protocol with three rounds of nested PCR amplified TCRbeta. Each CDR3 protein gets one entry after TCRdb re-called the multiplex PCR reads with MiXCR. The sample consists of over 40,000 distinct CDR3 sequences, roughly 60% of them appearing once. The rearrangement links TRBV11-2 to TRBJ2-7; D possibly matches TRBD1 or TRBD2 (6 bases each). Sequencing was carried out using distant non-tumor lung tissue. The TCR sequence derives from a woman between 40 and 55 years old with non-small cell lung cancer. CDR3: CASSTGTGGAYGQYL. CDR3 nucleotides: TGTGCCAGCAGCACAGGGACTGGCGGAGCCTACGGGCAGTACCTC.